This TCR beta chain originates from a study of response to subunit inactivated influenza vaccine. One entry per CDR3 protein, called by TCRdb with MiXCR from the RT-PCR reads. The sample holds 750,000 to 850,000 distinct CDR3 sequences, 15% to 20% seen once. This clonotype was seen a handful of times. The CDR3 is made up of 13 amino acids. Per germline, CDR1 LGHNA and CDR2 YSLEER. Trimming left V 1 base short and J 7 bases short, with 8 bases between. This receptor was taken from a man between 50 and 59 years old who received an inactivated influenza vaccine. The source material was PBMCs from blood, sampled more than 4 days after vaccination. The chain combines TRBV4-3 with TRBJ1-5; D call uncertain. The CDR3 DNA sequence: TGCGCCAGCAGCCAAGGTGGAAGGCAGCCCCAGCATTTT. Its translation: CASSQGGRQPQHF.